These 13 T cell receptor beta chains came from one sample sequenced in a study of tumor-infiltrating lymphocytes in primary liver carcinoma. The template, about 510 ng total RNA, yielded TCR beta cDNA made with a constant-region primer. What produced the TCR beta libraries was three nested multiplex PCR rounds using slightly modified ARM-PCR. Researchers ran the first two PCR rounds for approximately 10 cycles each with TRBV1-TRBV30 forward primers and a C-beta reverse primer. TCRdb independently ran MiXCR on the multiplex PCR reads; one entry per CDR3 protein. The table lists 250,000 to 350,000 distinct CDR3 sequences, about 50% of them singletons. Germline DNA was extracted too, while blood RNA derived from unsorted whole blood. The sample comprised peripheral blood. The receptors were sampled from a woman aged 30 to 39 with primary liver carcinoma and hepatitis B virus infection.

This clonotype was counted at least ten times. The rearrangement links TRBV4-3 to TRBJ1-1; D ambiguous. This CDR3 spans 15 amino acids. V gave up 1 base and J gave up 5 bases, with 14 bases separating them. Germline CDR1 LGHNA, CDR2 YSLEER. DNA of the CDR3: TGCGCCAGCAGCCAAGGTTATATGGTGGGGACTGAAGCTTTCTTT. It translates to CASSQGYMVGTEAFF.

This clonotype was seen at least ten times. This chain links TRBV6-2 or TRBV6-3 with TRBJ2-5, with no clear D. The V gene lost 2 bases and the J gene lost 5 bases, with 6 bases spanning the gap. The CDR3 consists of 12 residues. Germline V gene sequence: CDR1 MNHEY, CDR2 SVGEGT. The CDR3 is CASSYTAETQYF. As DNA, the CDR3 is TGTGCCAGCAGTTACACGGCTGAGACCCAGTACTTC.

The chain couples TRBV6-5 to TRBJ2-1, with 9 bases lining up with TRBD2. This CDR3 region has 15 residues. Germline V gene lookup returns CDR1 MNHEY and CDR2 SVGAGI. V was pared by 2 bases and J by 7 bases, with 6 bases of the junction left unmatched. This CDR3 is CASSYAGGRKNEQFF. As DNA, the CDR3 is TGTGCCAGCAGTTACGCGGGAGGGAGGAAGAATGAGCAGTTCTTC.

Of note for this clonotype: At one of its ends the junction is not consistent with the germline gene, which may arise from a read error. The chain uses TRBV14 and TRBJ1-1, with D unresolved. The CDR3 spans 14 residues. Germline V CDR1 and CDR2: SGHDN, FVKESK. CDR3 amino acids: CASSPPGMSTGAFF. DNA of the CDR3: TGTGCCAGCAGCCCCCCCGGCATGAGCACTGGAGCTTTCTTT.

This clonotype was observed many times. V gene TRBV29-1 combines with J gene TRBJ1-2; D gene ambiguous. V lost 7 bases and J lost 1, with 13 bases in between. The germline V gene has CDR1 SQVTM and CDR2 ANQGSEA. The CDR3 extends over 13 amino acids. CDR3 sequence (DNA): TGCAGCGCCGGCTTAGGGATTAACTATGGCTACACCTTC. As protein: CSAGLGINYGYTF.

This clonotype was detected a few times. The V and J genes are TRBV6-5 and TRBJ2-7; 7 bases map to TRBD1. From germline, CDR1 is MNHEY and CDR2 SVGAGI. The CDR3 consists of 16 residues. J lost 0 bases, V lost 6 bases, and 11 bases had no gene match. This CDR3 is CASRGDRGQSSYEQYF. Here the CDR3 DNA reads TGTGCCAGCAGAGGGGATAGGGGGCAGAGCTCCTACGAGCAGTACTTC.

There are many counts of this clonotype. The CDR3 region is CASSPGRSGRSYEQYF. CDR3 DNA sequence: TGCGCCAGCAGCCCGGGGAGGAGCGGGCGTTCCTACGAGCAGTACTTC. The rearrangement uses TRBV4-3 and TRBJ2-7, with a weak D call TRBD2 (6 bases). The CDR3 length is 16 residues. Trimming cost V 4 bases and J 1 base, with 17 bases left between them. CDR1 is LGHNA and CDR2 is YSLEER in the germline V gene.

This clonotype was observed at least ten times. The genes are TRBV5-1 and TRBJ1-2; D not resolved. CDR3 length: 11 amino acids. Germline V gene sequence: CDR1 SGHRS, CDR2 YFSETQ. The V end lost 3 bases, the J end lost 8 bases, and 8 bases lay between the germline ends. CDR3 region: CASSSGDGYTF. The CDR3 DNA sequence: TGCGCCAGCAGCTCAGGTGACGGCTACACCTTC.

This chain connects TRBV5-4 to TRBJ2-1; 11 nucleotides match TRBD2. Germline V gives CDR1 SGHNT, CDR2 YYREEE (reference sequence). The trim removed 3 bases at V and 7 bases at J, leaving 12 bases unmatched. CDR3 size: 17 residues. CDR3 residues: CASSSMISGRVGNEQFF. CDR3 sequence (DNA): TGTGCCAGCAGCTCCATGATTAGCGGGAGGGTAGGGAATGAGCAGTTCTTC.

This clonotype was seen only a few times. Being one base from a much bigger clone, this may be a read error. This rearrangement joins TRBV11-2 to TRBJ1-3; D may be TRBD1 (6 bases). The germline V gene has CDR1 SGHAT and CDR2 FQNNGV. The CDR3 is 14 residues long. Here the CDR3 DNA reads TGTGCCAGCTCCCCTACAGGGTCCGGAAGCACCATATATTTT. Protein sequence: CASSPTGSGSTIYF.

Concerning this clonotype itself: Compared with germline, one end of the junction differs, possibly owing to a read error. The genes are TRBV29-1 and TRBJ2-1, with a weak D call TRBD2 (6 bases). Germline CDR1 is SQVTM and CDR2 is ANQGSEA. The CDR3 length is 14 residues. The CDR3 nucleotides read TGCAGCGTTGAACCTAGCGTCTCCTGCAATGAGCAGTTCTTC. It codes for CSVEPSVSCNEQFF.

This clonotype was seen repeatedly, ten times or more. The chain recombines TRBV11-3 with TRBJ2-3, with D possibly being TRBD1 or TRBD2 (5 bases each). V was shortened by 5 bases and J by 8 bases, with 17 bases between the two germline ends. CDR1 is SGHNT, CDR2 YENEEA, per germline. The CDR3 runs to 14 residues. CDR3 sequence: CASSLEPGTGTQYF. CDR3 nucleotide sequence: TGTGCCAGCAGCCTCGAACCAGGGACCGGTACGCAGTATTTT.

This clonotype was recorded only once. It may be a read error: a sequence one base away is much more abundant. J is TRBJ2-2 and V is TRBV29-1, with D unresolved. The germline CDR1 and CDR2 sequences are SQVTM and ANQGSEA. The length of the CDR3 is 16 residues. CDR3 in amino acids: CSVPVGVLENTRELFF. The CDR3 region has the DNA TGCAGCGTTCCCGTTGGTGTGTTAGAGAACACCAGGGAGCTGTTTTTT.